This TCR beta chain was profiled in a study of shared clonotypes between healthy human individuals. Nashville, Tennessee was home to all donors, each a Caucasian adult. The sample holds many counts of this clone. Authors' methods: ImmunoSEQ output held junction-only sequences without quality scores, so filtering differed. Measured with immunoSEQ multiplex PCR; TCRdb has only the in-frame clones, and not every one. V, J and clone size derive from that table, while D and trimming were established from the DNA sequence. The sample has 950,000 to 1,300,000 clones, approximately 70% seen once. The germline V gene encodes CDR1 SGHDT and CDR2 YYEEEE. This CDR3 spans 15 amino acids. Trimming left V 0 bases short and J 2 bases short, with 9 bases between.

The clonotype comes from a man between 18 and 35 years old in good health. The sequencing sample was made of memory CD4+ T cells sorted from blood. Subset: CD45RA-negative fraction. The chain employs TRBV5-6 and TRBJ1-5, with D maybe TRBD1 (5 bases). The CDR3 sequence: CASSLAGTGNQPQHF. DNA for the CDR3: TGTGCCAGCAGCTTGGCAGGGACGGGCAATCAGCCCCAGCATTTT.